These 16 T cell receptor beta chains originate from one sample sequenced in a study of blood T cell repertoires in COVID-19. Sequencing was performed with immunoSEQ multiplex PCR; in TCRdb, only in-frame clones are kept and a portion is missing. There are approximately 170,000 clones in the sample; under 80% occur only once, and roughly an eighth lies in the top ten. Sequenced input: peripheral blood. Receptors were obtained from a woman between 50 and 59 years old with acute or convalescent COVID-19.

The chain is built from TRBV6-5 and TRBJ2-7, with TRBD1 as a possible D gene (6 bases). In germline, CDR1 is MNHEY, CDR2 SVGAGI. V was pared by 4 bases and J by 1 base, with 14 bases between. This CDR3 has 15 amino acids. The CDR3 nucleotides read TGTGCCAGCAGTTCTCCATATAGGGGGTCCTACGAGCAGTACTTC. Translated, it gives CASSSPYRGSYEQYF.

The J gene is TRBJ2-7, the V gene TRBV19; TRBD1 agrees at 10 bases. The germline gives CDR1 LNHDA, CDR2 SQIVND (reference sequence). J lost 5 bases, V lost 5 bases, and 9 bases had no gene match. The CDR3 runs 15 residues. The CDR3 sequence: CASSVESGTGDEQYF. The CDR3 DNA is TGTGCCAGTAGTGTCGAATCCGGGACAGGGGACGAGCAGTACTTC.

V gene TRBV29-1 combines with J gene TRBJ1-2; possibly TRBD1 for D (5 bases). Germline CDR1 SQVTM, CDR2 ANQGSEA. With 3 bases removed from V and 4 bases from J, the gap between germline ends came to 9 bases. The CDR3 covers 12 residues. The CDR3 is CSVEEGTYGYTF. Written as DNA, the CDR3 is TGCAGCGTTGAGGAGGGGACCTATGGCTACACCTTC.

The V call is TRBV5-3, the J call TRBJ2-2; tentatively, D is TRBD1 (6 bases). TRBV5-3 is given ORF status, its function remaining uncertain. Trimming stripped 0 bases from V and 0 bases from J, with 12 bases between. The CDR3 is 17 amino acids. The CDR3 loop is CARSLGVGTTNTGELFF. The CDR3 coding sequence is TGTGCCAGAAGCTTGGGGGTCGGGACAACGAACACCGGGGAGCTGTTTTTT.

The chain combines TRBV19 with TRBJ1-5; D uncertain. Trimming took off 2 bases at V and 7 bases at J, with 9 bases between the two ends. This CDR3 spans 13 amino acids. Germline V gene sequence: CDR1 LNHDA, CDR2 SQIVND (reference sequence). CDR3 bases: TGTGCCAGTAGTATACAGATAGCCCAGCCCCAGCATTTT. It is translated as CASSIQIAQPQHF.

The CDR3 region has the DNA TGTGCCAGCAGCCTGGAGGGGTCCTACAATGAGCAGTTCTTC. This codes for CASSLEGSYNEQFF. The gene calls are TRBV7-8 and TRBJ2-1, with D perhaps TRBD2 (6 bases). V lost 5 bases and J 1 base, leaving 9 bases between the germline ends. In germline, CDR1 is SGHVS, CDR2 FQNEAQ. The CDR3 has 14 residues.

The chain couples TRBV28 to TRBJ1-2, with D unclear. CDR3 length: 13 residues. Germline CDR1 and CDR2: MDHEN and SYDVKM. The V end was cut by 5 bases, the J end by 3 bases, with 10 bases between. The CDR3 DNA sequence: TGTGCCAGCAGTCGGGTGGTGGACTATGGCTACACCTTC. This codes for CASSRVVDYGYTF.

CDR3 nucleotides: TGTGCCATCAGTGGTGGACAGGGGGGATATGTTACTAACTATGGCTACACCTTC. This translates into CAISGGQGGYVTNYGYTF. J is TRBJ1-2 and V is TRBV10-3; 10 nucleotides match TRBD1. The V gene end was trimmed by 4 bases and the J gene end by 0 bases; junction bases not matched to a gene: 11. Germline-derived CDR1 and CDR2 are ENHRY and SYGVKD. This CDR3 contains 18 residues.

This chain connects TRBV28 to TRBJ1-4; TRBD1 is a possible D gene (5 bases). The CDR3 consists of 15 residues. The germline CDR1 and CDR2 sequences are MDHEN and SYDVKM. With 6 bases removed from V and 4 bases from J, the gap between germline ends came to 15 bases. DNA of the CDR3: TGTGCCAGCAGACCTCTAGACAGCCTTAATGAAAAACTGTTTTTT. As protein: CASRPLDSLNEKLFF.

The chain links TRBV6-5 to TRBJ2-7, with 9 nucleotides matching TRBD1. This CDR3 region has 14 residues. V lost 4 bases and J lost 6; bases outside the gene matches: 7. CDR1 MNHEY and CDR2 SVGAGI come from the germline V gene. The CDR3 is CASSWGTGKGEQYF. The CDR3 DNA follows: TGTGCCAGCAGTTGGGGGACAGGGAAGGGCGAGCAGTACTTC.

The rearrangement joins TRBV19 to TRBJ1-6, with D uncertain. The CDR3 totals 15 residues. V was shortened by 2 bases and J by 3 bases, with 8 bases between the two germline ends. Germline loops: CDR1 LNHDA, CDR2 SQIVND (reference sequence). The CDR3 bases are TGTGCCAGTAGTATATCGCGGGACTATAATTCACCCCTCCACTTT. Translation: CASSISRDYNSPLHF.

The CDR3: CASSFDKAYEQYF. CDR3 nucleotide sequence: TGCGCCAGCAGCTTTGACAAAGCCTACGAGCAGTACTTC. This chain uses TRBV5-1 with TRBJ2-7; D remains unclear. From germline, CDR1 is SGHRS and CDR2 YFSETQ. V was cut by 2 bases and J by 2 bases, with 8 bases left in between. This CDR3 has 13 amino acids. Drawing the rest from reference TRBV5-1 and TRBJ2-7, the complete variable domain is KAGVTQTPRYLIKTRGQQVTLSCSPISGHRSVSWYQQTPGQGLQFLFEYFSETQRNKGNFPGRFSGRQFSNSRSEMNVSTLELGDSALYLCASSFDKAYEQYFGPGTRLTVT.

This rearrangement joins TRBV18 to TRBJ2-7, with 7 bases lining up with TRBD1. Trimming at V came to 4 bases and at J to 3 bases, leaving 6 bases not matched to a gene. Germline CDR1 and CDR2: KGHSH and LQKENI. There are 14 residues in the CDR3. The CDR3 spells CASSRGQVNYEQYF. In DNA, the CDR3 is TGTGCCAGCTCACGCGGACAGGTCAACTACGAGCAGTACTTC.

The chain uses TRBV29-1 and TRBJ2-7, with D possibly TRBD1 on 5 matching bases. Germline CDR1 SQVTM, CDR2 ANQGSEA. The V end was cut by 3 bases, the J end by 7 bases, with 16 bases between. This CDR3 spans 13 amino acids. The CDR3 DNA follows: TGCAGCGTTGACGGCAGGGCTCTGGGGGAGCAGTACTTC. As protein: CSVDGRALGEQYF.

This chain joins TRBV30 and TRBJ1-6, with unresolved D. Germline V lookup: CDR1 GTSNPN, CDR2 SVGIG (reference sequence). Trimming left V 0 bases short and J 11 bases short, with 23 bases between. This CDR3 contains 17 residues. The CDR3 is CAWSVPPRPPRSTPLHF. In DNA form, the CDR3 reads TGTGCCTGGAGTGTACCTCCGAGACCGCCGCGGTCGACACCCCTCCACTTT.

The chain carries TRBV6-6 and TRBJ2-7; 8 nucleotides agree with TRBD2. The CDR3 has 13 residues. Germline V lookup: CDR1 MNHNY, CDR2 SVGAGI (reference sequence). V shed 7 bases, J shed 1 base, and the junction held 3 bases outside the gene matches. CDR3 nucleotides: TGTGCCAGCACGAGCGGGGGTTCCTACGAGCAGTACTTC. Amino acid sequence: CASTSGGSYEQYF.